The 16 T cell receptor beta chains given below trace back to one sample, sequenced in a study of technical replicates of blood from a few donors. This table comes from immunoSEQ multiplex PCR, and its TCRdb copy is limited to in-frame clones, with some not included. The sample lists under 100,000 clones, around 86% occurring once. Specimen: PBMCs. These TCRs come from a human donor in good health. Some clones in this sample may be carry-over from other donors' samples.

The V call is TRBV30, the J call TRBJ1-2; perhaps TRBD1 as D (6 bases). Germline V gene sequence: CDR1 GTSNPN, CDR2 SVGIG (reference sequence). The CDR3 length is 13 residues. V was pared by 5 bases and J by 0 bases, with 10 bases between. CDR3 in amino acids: CAWGQRSNYGYTF. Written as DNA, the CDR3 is TGTGCCTGGGGACAGAGATCTAACTATGGCTACACCTTC. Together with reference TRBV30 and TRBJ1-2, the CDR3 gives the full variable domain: SQTIHQWPATLVQPVGSPLSLECTVEGTSNPNLYWYRQAAGRGLQLLFYSVGIGQISSEVPQNLSASRPQDRQFILSSKKLLLSDSGFYLCAWGQRSNYGYTFGSGTRLTVV.

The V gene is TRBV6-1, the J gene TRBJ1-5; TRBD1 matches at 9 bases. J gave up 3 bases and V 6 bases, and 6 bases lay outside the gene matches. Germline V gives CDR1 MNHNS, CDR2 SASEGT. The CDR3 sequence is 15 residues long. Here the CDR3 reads CASRLGQGPNQPQHF. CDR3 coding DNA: TGTGCCAGCAGACTTGGACAGGGGCCCAATCAGCCCCAGCATTTT.

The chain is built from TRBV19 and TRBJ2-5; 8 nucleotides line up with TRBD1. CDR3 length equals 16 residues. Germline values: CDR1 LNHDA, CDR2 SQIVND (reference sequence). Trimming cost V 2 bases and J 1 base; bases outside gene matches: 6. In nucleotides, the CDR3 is TGTGCCAGTAGTATATCGGCTCAGGGGGCCCAAGAGACCCAGTACTTC. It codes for CASSISAQGAQETQYF.

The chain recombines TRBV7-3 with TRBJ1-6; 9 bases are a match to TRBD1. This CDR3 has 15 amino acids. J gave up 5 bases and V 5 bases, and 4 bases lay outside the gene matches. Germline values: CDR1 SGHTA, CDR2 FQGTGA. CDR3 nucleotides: TGTGCCAGCAGCCCGACAGGGGGTAATAATTCACCCCTCCACTTT. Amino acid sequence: CASSPTGGNNSPLHF.

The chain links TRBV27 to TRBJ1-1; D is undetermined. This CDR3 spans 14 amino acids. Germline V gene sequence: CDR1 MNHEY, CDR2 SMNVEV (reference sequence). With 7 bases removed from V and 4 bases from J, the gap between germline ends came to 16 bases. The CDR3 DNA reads TGTGCCAGCATTCCCCCCGGTTCCACCACTGAAGCTTTCTTT. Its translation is CASIPPGSTTEAFF.

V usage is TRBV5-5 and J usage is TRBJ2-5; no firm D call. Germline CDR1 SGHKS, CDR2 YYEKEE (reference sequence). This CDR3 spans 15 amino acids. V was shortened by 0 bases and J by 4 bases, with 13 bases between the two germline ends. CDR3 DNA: TGTGCCAGCAGCTTGGGGGCGCAGGTGAGAGAGACCCAGTACTTC. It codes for CASSLGAQVRETQYF.

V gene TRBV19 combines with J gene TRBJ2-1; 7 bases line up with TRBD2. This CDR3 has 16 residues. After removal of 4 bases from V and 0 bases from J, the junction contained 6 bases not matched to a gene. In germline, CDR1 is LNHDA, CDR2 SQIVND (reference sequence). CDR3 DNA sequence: TGTGCCAGTAGTAGGTCCGGCGGGAGCTCCTACAATGAGCAGTTCTTC. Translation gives CASSRSGGSSYNEQFF.

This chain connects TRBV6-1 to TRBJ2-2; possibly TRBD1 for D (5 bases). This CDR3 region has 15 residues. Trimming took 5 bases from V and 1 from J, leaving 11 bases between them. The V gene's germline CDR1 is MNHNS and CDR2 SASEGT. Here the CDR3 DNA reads TGTGCCAGCAGTCGAGACGGACAGAACACCGGGGAGCTGTTTTTT. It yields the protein CASSRDGQNTGELFF.

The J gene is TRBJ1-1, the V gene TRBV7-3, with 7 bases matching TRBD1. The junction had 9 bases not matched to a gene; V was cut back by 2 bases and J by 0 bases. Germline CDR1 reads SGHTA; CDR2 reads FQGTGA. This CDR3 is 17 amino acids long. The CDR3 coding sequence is TGTGCCAGCAGCTTAGGGCCCCCGACAGGGCTGAACACTGAAGCTTTCTTT. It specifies CASSLGPPTGLNTEAFF.

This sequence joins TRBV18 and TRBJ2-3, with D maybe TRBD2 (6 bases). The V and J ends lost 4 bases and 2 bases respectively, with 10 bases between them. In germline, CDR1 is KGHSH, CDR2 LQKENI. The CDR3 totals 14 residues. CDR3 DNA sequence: TGTGCCAGCTCACTAGGAGGGTCCACAGATACGCAGTATTTT. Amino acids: CASSLGGSTDTQYF.

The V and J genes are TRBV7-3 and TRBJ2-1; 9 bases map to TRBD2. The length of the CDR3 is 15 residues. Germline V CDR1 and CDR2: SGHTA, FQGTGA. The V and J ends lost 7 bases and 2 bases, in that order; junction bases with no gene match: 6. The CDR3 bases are TGTGCCAGCACCCCGGTAGCGGGGGCCTACAATGAGCAGTTCTTC. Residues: CASTPVAGAYNEQFF.

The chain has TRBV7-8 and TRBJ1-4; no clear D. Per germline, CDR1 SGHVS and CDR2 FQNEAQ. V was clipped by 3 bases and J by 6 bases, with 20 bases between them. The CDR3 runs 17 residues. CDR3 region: CASSLTRGGQLDEKLFF. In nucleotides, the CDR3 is TGTGCCAGCAGCTTGACCCGGGGAGGGCAACTGGATGAAAAACTGTTTTTT.

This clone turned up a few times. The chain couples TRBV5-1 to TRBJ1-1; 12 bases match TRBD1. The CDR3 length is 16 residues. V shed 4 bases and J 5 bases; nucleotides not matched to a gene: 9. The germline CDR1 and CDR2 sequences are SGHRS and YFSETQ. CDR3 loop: CASSPGQGALGTEAFF. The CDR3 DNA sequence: TGCGCCAGCAGCCCGGGACAGGGGGCTTTAGGGACTGAAGCTTTCTTT.

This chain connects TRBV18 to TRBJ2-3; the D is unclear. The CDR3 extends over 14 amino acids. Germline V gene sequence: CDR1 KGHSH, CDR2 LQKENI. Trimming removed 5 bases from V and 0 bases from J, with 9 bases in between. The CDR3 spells CASSASGSTDTQYF. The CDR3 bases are TGTGCCAGCTCAGCCTCCGGGAGCACAGATACGCAGTATTTT.

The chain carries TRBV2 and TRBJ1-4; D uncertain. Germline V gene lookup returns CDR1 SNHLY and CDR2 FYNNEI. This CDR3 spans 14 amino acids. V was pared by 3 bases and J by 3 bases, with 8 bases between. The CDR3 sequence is CASSDSRPNEKLFF. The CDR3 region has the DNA TGTGCCAGCAGTGATAGCAGACCTAATGAAAAACTGTTTTTT. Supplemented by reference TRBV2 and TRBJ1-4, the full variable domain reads EPEVTQTPSHQVTQMGQEVILRCVPISNHLYFYWYRQILGQKVEFLVSFYNNEISEKSEIFDDQFSVERPDGSNFTLKIRSTKLEDSAMYFCASSDSRPNEKLFFGSGTQLSVL.

CDR3 protein: CASSLFLAGVETQYF. The CDR3 DNA is TGTGCCAGCAGCTTGTTCTTAGCGGGGGTGGAGACCCAGTACTTC. The chain combines TRBV5-6 with TRBJ2-5, with 9 bases aligning to TRBD2. This CDR3 contains 15 residues. The germline gives CDR1 SGHDT, CDR2 YYEEEE. V lost 1 base, J lost 5 bases, and 6 bases stayed unmatched.